The T cell receptor (beta chain) under discussion was sequenced for a study of T cell changes during pregnancy in multiple sclerosis. Profiled with immunoSEQ multiplex PCR; TCRdb holds only in-frame clones, not every one. Of 70,000 to 100,000 clones listed, around 93% are singletons. Per the germline V gene, CDR1 is SGHTA and CDR2 is FQGNSA. V gave up 2 bases and J gave up 5 bases, with 6 bases separating them. The CDR3 consists of 12 residues. V is TRBV7-2 and J is TRBJ2-5, with D uncertain. This specimen was peripheral blood, taken in the third trimester of pregnancy. The clonotype was recovered from a female donor with multiple sclerosis, enrolled in a pregnancy study. For the CDR3, the DNA is TGTGCCAGCAGCTTACATCGGGAGACCCAGTACTTC. Translation gives CASSLHRETQYF. Filled out from reference TRBV7-2 and TRBJ2-5, the complete variable domain reads GAGVSQSPSNKVTEKGKDVELRCDPISGHTALYWYRQSLGQGLEFLIYFQGNSAPDKSGLPSDRFSAERTGGSVSTLTIQRTQQEDSAVYLCASSLHRETQYFGPGTRLLVL.